The sequence of this T cell receptor (beta chain) was determined in a study of spatial heterogeneity in lung cancer. Whole-study findings and limits: Tumoral mutation counts were tracked by counts of expanded intratumoral alpha and beta TCRs.

Documented time point: sample taken at primary tumor resection. The donor group consisted of over 55 patients who had untreated, early-stage non-small cell lung cancer. This clonotype was seen ten or more times. Its antigen is not identified. The CDR3 is 14 amino acids. V was pared by 5 bases and J by 7 bases, with 5 bases of the junction left unmatched. Germline V gives CDR1 KGHDR, CDR2 SFDVKD. Each TCR cDNA molecule carried a unique molecular identifier. MiXCR, applied by TCRdb to the 5' RACE reads, yields one record per CDR3 protein. This table holds 14,000 or so distinct CDR3 sequences, over 3.5% found once.

The starting material was lung tumor tissue, obtained at surgery. V is TRBV24-1 and J is TRBJ2-1, with TRBD2 matching over 9 bases. This sequence was found in a female donor with early-stage non-small cell lung cancer. CDR3 bases: TGTGCCACCAGTGTAGCGGGGGATAGAAATGAGCAGTTCTTC. Its protein product is CATSVAGDRNEQFF.